These 14 T cell receptor beta chains were sequenced from one sample in a study of technical replicates of blood from a handful of donors. The method was immunoSEQ multiplex PCR; TCRdb's version includes in-frame clones alone and lacks a portion of them. The sample has almost 85,000 clones; 95% to 98% are singletons. Source material: T cells isolated from PBMCs. These TCRs come from a human donor in good health.

The chain couples TRBV4-1 to TRBJ2-3; weak D call: TRBD1 (6 bases). The length of the CDR3 is 15 residues. Germline V gene sequence: CDR1 MGHRA, CDR2 YSYEKL. With 3 bases removed from V and 5 bases from J, the gap between germline ends came to 15 bases. CDR3 region: CASSHPRTVKDTQYF. The CDR3 region has the DNA TGCGCCAGCAGCCACCCCCGGACAGTCAAAGATACGCAGTATTTT.

For the CDR3, the DNA is TGTGCCACCCTGCGACGGGGGACTGCCTATGGCTACACCTTC. Residues: CATLRRGTAYGYTF. The chain joins TRBV19 to TRBJ1-2; perhaps TRBD1 as D (5 bases). The CDR3 sequence is 14 residues long. Trimming cost V 10 bases and J 4 bases, with 19 bases left between them. Per germline, CDR1 LNHDA and CDR2 SQIVND (reference sequence).

The chain links TRBV2 to TRBJ1-6; 7 bases are shared with TRBD1. V dropped 5 bases and J dropped 6; count of bases not matched to a gene: 7. The germline CDR1 and CDR2 sequences are SNHLY and FYNNEI. This CDR3 contains 15 residues. CDR3: CASSPGQNLNSPLHF. The CDR3 DNA sequence: TGTGCCAGCAGTCCGGGACAGAACCTTAATTCACCCCTCCACTTT. The full variable domain, rest sourced from reference TRBV2 and TRBJ1-6, is EPEVTQTPSHQVTQMGQEVILRCVPISNHLYFYWYRQILGQKVEFLVSFYNNEISEKSEIFDDQFSVERPDGSNFTLKIRSTKLEDSAMYFCASSPGQNLNSPLHFGNGTRLTVT.

CDR3 in amino acids: CASSTGVSGANVLTF. CDR3 sequence (DNA): TGTGCCAGCAGTACGGGAGTCTCTGGGGCCAACGTCCTGACTTTC. The chain has TRBV6-4 and TRBJ2-6; tentative D call: TRBD2 (6 bases). Trimming removed 5 bases at V and 0 bases at J, with 8 bases between. From germline, CDR1 is MRHNA and CDR2 SNTAGT. The CDR3 is 15 residues long.

This clone was detected once. The gene calls are TRBV11-2 and TRBJ1-1; 9 nucleotides align to TRBD1. CDR1 and CDR2 from the germline V gene are SGHAT and FQNNGV. V trimming: 5 bases; J trimming: 8 bases; junction bases outside the gene matches: 9. CDR3 length: 14 residues. CDR3 nucleotide sequence: TGTGCCAGCAGCACCAGGACAGGGGCGGAGGAAGCTTTCTTT. It yields the protein CASSTRTGAEEAFF.

This chain links TRBV9 with TRBJ2-7, with a tentative D call TRBD2 (6 bases). This CDR3 spans 14 amino acids. V was cut by 0 bases and J by 7 bases, with 14 bases left in between. Looked up from germline, CDR1 is SGDLS and CDR2 is YYNGEE. The CDR3 region is CASSVDRLSGEQYF. The CDR3 coding sequence is TGTGCCAGCAGCGTAGATCGGCTTAGCGGTGAGCAGTACTTC.

V gene TRBV4-1 combines with J gene TRBJ2-1; 8 bases map to TRBD2. The germline gives CDR1 MGHRA, CDR2 YSYEKL. With 5 bases clipped from V and 2 bases from J, the junction kept 5 bases outside the gene matches. The CDR3 has 15 residues. The CDR3 reads CASSSIAGTYNEQFF. The CDR3 nucleotides are TGCGCCAGCAGCTCCATAGCGGGGACCTACAATGAGCAGTTCTTC.

V and J are TRBV28 and TRBJ2-7, with 10 nucleotides matching TRBD1. The CDR3 extends over 14 amino acids. The J segment lost 6 bases and the V segment lost 4 bases, leaving 6 bases of the junction unmatched. The germline V gene has CDR1 MDHEN and CDR2 SYDVKM. The CDR3 DNA follows: TGTGCCAGCAGTTCAACCGGGACAGGGGTCGAGCAGTACTTC. Translating gives CASSSTGTGVEQYF.

The chain employs TRBV29-1 and TRBJ2-7; TRBD2 might be the D (5 bases). The V gene lost 0 bases and the J gene lost 8 bases, with 11 bases spanning the gap. The CDR3 loop spans 12 amino acids. Germline V gene data show CDR1 as SQVTM and CDR2 as ANQGSEA. The CDR3 loop is CSVEDPGNKQYF. As DNA, the CDR3 is TGCAGCGTTGAAGATCCCGGGAACAAGCAGTACTTC.

V is TRBV19 and J is TRBJ1-2, with TRBD1 matching 9 bases. The CDR3 runs to 17 residues. Germline lookup yields CDR1 LNHDA and CDR2 SQIVND (reference sequence). The J segment lost 4 bases and the V segment lost 5 bases, leaving 14 bases of the junction unmatched. DNA of the CDR3: TGTGCCAGTAGTTCCAACCGGGACAGGGCTTACCCCTATGGCTACACCTTC. Its translation is CASSSNRDRAYPYGYTF.

The chain joins TRBV6-5 to TRBJ1-5; perhaps TRBD1 as D (5 bases). The CDR3 loop spans 14 amino acids. Germline V CDR1 and CDR2: MNHEY, SVGAGI. Between the trimmed V and J ends, which lost 5 bases and 3 bases, there was a span of 11 bases. The CDR3 sequence is CASSQTVNNQPQHF. As DNA, the CDR3 is TGTGCCAGCAGTCAGACAGTAAACAATCAGCCCCAGCATTTT.

V is TRBV14 and J is TRBJ1-2; no definite D call. The V end was cut by 3 bases, the J end by 4 bases, with 18 bases between. Germline V CDR1 and CDR2: SGHDN, FVKESK. The CDR3 is made up of 16 amino acids. The CDR3 region has the DNA TGTGCCAGCAGCCAGGGATATCTCGGGGTCTCCTATGGCTACACCTTC. Its protein is CASSQGYLGVSYGYTF.

J is TRBJ1-1 and V is TRBV5-1; TRBD1 matches at 7 bases. Trimming cost V 0 bases and J 7 bases; bases outside gene matches: 12. CDR3 length: 16 amino acids. Per the germline V gene, CDR1 is SGHRS and CDR2 is YFSETQ. The CDR3 sequence: CASSLGGRGKYNEAFF. The CDR3 nucleotides are TGCGCCAGCAGCTTGGGCGGCAGGGGGAAATATAATGAAGCTTTCTTT.

The CDR3 reads CASSPGGSQETQYF. DNA for the CDR3: TGCGCCAGCAGCCCTGGGGGCAGTCAAGAGACCCAGTACTTC. The chain uses TRBV5-1 and TRBJ2-5, with D possibly matching TRBD1 (6 bases). Germline V gene data show CDR1 as SGHRS and CDR2 as YFSETQ. V lost 4 bases to trimming and J lost 2 bases, with 12 bases between them. This CDR3 has 14 residues.